Below are 26 T cell receptor beta chains sequenced from a single sample in a study of human T cells and chemical hapten exposure. Whole blood that had not been fractionated was the source of extracted total RNA. Individual cDNA molecules had unique molecular identifiers attached to them by the library. In TCRdb, the reads were re-called with MiXCR into one record per CDR3 protein. Seen here are fewer than 150,000 distinct CDR3 sequences, over 7.5% observed once, and the top ten hold 1.4%. Material: whole blood. The receptors were sampled from a human donor in good health. Some clones in this sample may be carry-over from other donors' samples.

The chain joins TRBV11-2 to TRBJ2-7, with D unclear. Per the germline V gene, CDR1 is SGHAT and CDR2 is FQNNGV. The germline V and J ends were trimmed by 0 bases and 3 bases, with 9 bases remaining between them. The CDR3 runs 14 residues. Here the CDR3 DNA reads TGTGCCAGCAGCTTAGATGGAAACCTCTACGAGCAGTACTTC. Amino acid sequence: CASSLDGNLYEQYF.

This clonotype has ten or more counts. The chain carries TRBV20-1 and TRBJ1-1; 8 nucleotides align to TRBD1. In germline, CDR1 is DFQATT, CDR2 SNEGSKA (reference sequence). Losses at the gene ends were 0 bases for V and 5 bases for J; bases not matched to a gene: 8. The CDR3 is 15 residues long. As DNA, the CDR3 is TGCAGTGCTAGAGATTTCGACAGGGGTGGAACTGAAGCTTTCTTT. It codes for CSARDFDRGGTEAFF.

CDR3 nucleotides: TGTGCCAGCAGCTCAGACAGGCCTCAAGAGACCCAGTACTTC. Its translation is CASSSDRPQETQYF. V and J are TRBV7-6 and TRBJ2-5, with a possible D match to TRBD1 (6 bases). The CDR3 totals 14 residues. Trimming removed 4 bases from V and 2 bases from J, with 11 bases in between. Germline V gene sequence: CDR1 SGHVS, CDR2 FNYEAQ.

The CDR3 is CASRSRGGGTNYGYTF. The CDR3 coding sequence is TGTGCCAGCAGATCCAGGGGTGGCGGTACTAACTATGGCTACACCTTC. This chain connects TRBV6-1 to TRBJ1-2; maybe TRBD1 (6 bases). CDR3 length equals 16 residues. Trimming stripped 6 bases from V and 0 bases from J, with 17 bases between. In germline, CDR1 is MNHNS, CDR2 SASEGT.

In this sample, this clonotype turned up a few times. CDR3 sequence (DNA): TGTGCCAGCAGCGCCGGTTTGGTTTCTGGGGCCAACGTCCTGACTTTC. It encodes CASSAGLVSGANVLTF. The chain recombines TRBV9 with TRBJ2-6; D is ambiguous. Germline V gene data show CDR1 as SGDLS and CDR2 as YYNGEE. The CDR3 length is 16 residues. V shed 3 bases and J shed 1 base, with 11 bases lying between them.

The table lists this clonotype with a few counts. This chain uses TRBV11-2 with TRBJ2-7; D gene unclear. V lost 5 bases to trimming and J lost 0 bases, with 17 bases between them. Per the germline V gene, CDR1 is SGHAT and CDR2 is FQNNGV. The CDR3 totals 16 residues. CDR3 sequence: CASSPDTALSSYEQYF. For the CDR3, the DNA is TGTGCCAGCAGCCCCGACACGGCCTTGAGCTCCTACGAGCAGTACTTC.

This clonotype was picked up a small number of times. The chain carries TRBV5-1 and TRBJ2-7; a possible D gene is TRBD1 (5 bases). Germline lookup yields CDR1 SGHRS and CDR2 YFSETQ. This CDR3 has 11 amino acids. V lost 5 bases and J 9 bases, leaving 12 bases between the germline ends. CDR3 sequence (DNA): TGCGCCAGCAGTTGGGGCGCCGGGCAGTACTTC. Residues: CASSWGAGQYF.

Ten or more counts support this clonotype. The chain carries TRBV18 and TRBJ1-3; TRBD1 might be the D (5 bases). Trimming left V 1 base short and J 2 bases short, with 6 bases between. This CDR3 has 14 amino acids. The V gene's germline CDR1 is KGHSH and CDR2 LQKENI. In DNA, the CDR3 is TGTGCCAGCTCACCACAGGGACCTGGAAACACCATATATTTT. It encodes CASSPQGPGNTIYF.

This chain joins TRBV20-1 and TRBJ1-1; D is possibly TRBD1 (6 bases). V lost 0 bases and J 5 bases, leaving 25 bases between the germline ends. The CDR3 contains 18 residues. Germline CDR1 is DFQATT and CDR2 is SNEGSKA (reference sequence). CDR3 DNA sequence: TGCAGTGCTAGAGACCTCCCACAGGGTACGGCCAGAGATACTGAAGCTTTCTTT. This codes for CSARDLPQGTARDTEAFF.

This clonotype was found many times. The chain couples TRBV12-3 or TRBV12-4 to TRBJ2-4, with a weak D call TRBD2 (5 bases). Trimming cost V 3 bases and J 0 bases, with 9 bases left between them. CDR3 size: 15 residues. CDR3 amino acids: CASSFAGRAKNIQYF. The CDR3 DNA is TGTGCCAGCAGTTTCGCGGGCAGAGCCAAAAACATTCAGTACTTC.

This clonotype occurred a few times. The chain combines TRBV27 with TRBJ2-5; 7 positions agree with TRBD2. The V segment lost 8 bases and the J segment 2 bases; nucleotides outside the gene matches: 5. The CDR3 contains 13 residues. Per germline, CDR1 MNHEY and CDR2 SMNVEV (reference sequence). This CDR3 reads CASGDYLQETQYF. The DNA of the CDR3 is TGTGCCAGCGGGGACTACCTACAAGAGACCCAGTACTTC.

V gene TRBV6-2 or TRBV6-3 combines with J gene TRBJ2-1, with D perhaps being TRBD1 or TRBD2 (5 bases each). This CDR3 contains 13 residues. The V end was cut by 6 bases, the J end by 9 bases, with 15 bases between. Germline loops: CDR1 MNHEY, CDR2 SVGEGT. The CDR3 loop is CASRTGAGGEQFF. In nucleotides, the CDR3 is TGTGCCAGCAGGACCGGGGCTGGAGGTGAGCAGTTCTTC.

The chain carries TRBV20-1 and TRBJ1-1; D is unclear. The CDR3 contains 12 residues. Germline V gives CDR1 DFQATT, CDR2 SNEGSKA (reference sequence). Trimming pared 4 bases from V and 1 base from J, leaving 7 bases between. The CDR3 sequence: CSATVPNTEAFF. CDR3 nucleotide sequence: TGCAGTGCTACAGTCCCGAACACTGAAGCTTTCTTT.

The J gene is TRBJ2-1, the V gene TRBV4-3; tentatively, D is TRBD1 (8 bases). V shed 2 bases and J shed 3 bases, with 20 bases lying between them. CDR1 and CDR2 (germline): LGHNA, YSLEER. This CDR3 is built from 18 residues. CDR3 DNA sequence: TGCGCCAGCAGCCAACTGTCAGGGGGCAGGGGGGGCTACAATGAGCAGTTCTTC. Its protein product is CASSQLSGGRGGYNEQFF.

This clonotype has only a few counts. This chain connects TRBV5-5 to TRBJ2-2; possible D gene TRBD1, 5 bases. Germline CDR1 and CDR2: SGHKS and YYEKEE (reference sequence). This CDR3 has 16 residues. Trimming cost V 4 bases and J 1 base, with 14 bases left between them. Here the CDR3 reads CASSRQVGQNTGELFF. In DNA, the CDR3 is TGTGCCAGCAGCCGCCAGGTGGGGCAGAACACCGGGGAGCTGTTTTTT.

V is TRBV10-3 and J is TRBJ2-6, with 8 bases matching TRBD1. The germline CDR1 and CDR2 sequences are ENHRY and SYGVKD. The CDR3 spans 21 residues. Trimming removed 6 bases from V and 0 bases from J; junction bases left unmatched: 19. CDR3 residues: CAIRPGQGDVWGSSGANVLTF. Here the CDR3 DNA reads TGTGCCATCAGGCCTGGACAGGGCGACGTGTGGGGTAGCTCTGGGGCCAACGTCCTGACTTTC.

This clonotype was recorded a few times. The chain employs TRBV9 and TRBJ2-7; D perhaps matches TRBD2 (6 bases). Germline CDR1 is SGDLS and CDR2 is YYNGEE. CDR3 length: 16 residues. V was shortened by 3 bases and J by 0 bases, with 16 bases between the two germline ends. The CDR3 sequence: CASSATGTQSSYEQYF. For the CDR3, the DNA is TGTGCCAGCAGCGCAACCGGGACTCAGAGCTCCTACGAGCAGTACTTC.

This clonotype was recorded many times. J is TRBJ1-2 and V is TRBV7-9; 8 positions agree with TRBD1. V shed 2 bases, J shed 7 bases, and the junction held 9 bases outside the gene matches. The CDR3 loop spans 15 amino acids. Germline CDR1 and CDR2: SEHNR and FQNEAQ (reference sequence). CDR3 sequence reads: CASSLMGQEKFGYTF. The CDR3 bases are TGTGCCAGCAGCTTAATGGGACAGGAAAAATTTGGCTACACCTTC.

The CDR3 DNA follows: TGTGCCAGCAGCTTAGGTCTCGCGGCGCGGGGCACAGATACGCAGTATTTT. Its translation is CASSLGLAARGTDTQYF. The chain has TRBV11-2 and TRBJ2-3; D is possibly TRBD2 (5 bases). Germline CDR1 reads SGHAT; CDR2 reads FQNNGV. This CDR3 comprises 17 residues. The V end was cut by 1 base, the J end by 1 base, with 15 bases between.

V is TRBV29-1 and J is TRBJ2-7; 10 bases map to TRBD2. Germline V gives CDR1 SQVTM, CDR2 ANQGSEA. The CDR3 totals 14 residues. V gave up 3 bases and J gave up 7 bases; unmatched junction bases: 9. As DNA, the CDR3 is TGCAGCGTTGACAGCGGGAGGGCCCCAAGGGAGCAGTACTTC. Translated, it gives CSVDSGRAPREQYF.

This clonotype was recorded a few times. The rearrangement links TRBV6-2 or TRBV6-3 to TRBJ1-3; D is perhaps TRBD1 (5 bases). CDR1 MNHEY and CDR2 SVGEGT come from the germline V gene. The V gene lost 2 bases and the J gene lost 0 bases, with 14 bases spanning the gap. CDR3 length: 17 residues. The CDR3 bases are TGTGCCAGCAGTTACCCCCGGGACGGATTCTCTGGAAACACCATATATTTT. It specifies CASSYPRDGFSGNTIYF.

This clonotype came up a few times. This chain links TRBV29-1 with TRBJ2-1; D is uncertain. V gave up 7 bases and J gave up 4 bases, with 8 bases separating them. The CDR3 is 11 amino acids. CDR1 and CDR2 from the germline V gene are SQVTM and ANQGSEA. The CDR3 reads CSGGAYNEQFF. The CDR3 nucleotides are TGCAGCGGCGGAGCGTACAATGAGCAGTTCTTC.

This clonotype was seen many times. The rearrangement uses TRBV6-1 and TRBJ1-2; D not resolved. V was clipped by 2 bases and J by 0 bases, with 10 bases between them. The CDR3 runs 15 residues. Germline assignment: CDR1 MNHNS and CDR2 SASEGT. CDR3 amino acids: CASSETRYPNYGYTF. The CDR3 DNA reads TGTGCCAGCAGTGAAACGCGGTACCCTAACTATGGCTACACCTTC.

As to this clonotype: Given a much more abundant clone one base away, this may be a read error. The chain couples TRBV12-5 to TRBJ1-2; a possible D gene is TRBD1 (5 bases). Germline V lookup: CDR1 LGHNT, CDR2 FRNRAP. There are 13 residues in the CDR3. The CDR3 reads CTSGGGTVYGYTF. The CDR3, as DNA: TGTACTAGTGGTGGCGGGACGGTCTATGGCTACACCTTC.

This clonotype has a count of ten or more. In DNA form, the CDR3 reads TGCAGTGCTAGTCCGGGTTTGAGTATCTATGGCTACACCTTC. It yields the protein CSASPGLSIYGYTF. The rearrangement joins TRBV20-1 to TRBJ1-2; no clear D. V was trimmed by 3 bases and J by 4 bases, leaving 15 bases between them. Per germline, CDR1 DFQATT and CDR2 SNEGSKA (reference sequence). The CDR3 is made up of 14 amino acids.

V and J are TRBV4-1 and TRBJ1-5; D might be TRBD1 (5 bases). The germline gives CDR1 MGHRA, CDR2 YSYEKL. The CDR3 sequence is 16 residues long. V lost 5 bases, J lost 4 bases, and 18 bases lay in between. The CDR3 bases are TGCGCCAGCAGCTCGACCGTGGCAGGGAGAAATCAGCCCCAGCATTTT. This sequence encodes CASSSTVAGRNQPQHF.